This TCR beta chain was profiled in a study of T cells after yellow fever vaccination. Study-wide results and caveats: Most primary-vaccination clones recurred post-booster (roughly 96% CD4, 85% to 90% CD8).

It was through 5'RACE template switching that TCR cDNA was made, with a universal primer site and UMIs added. TCRdb called the 5' RACE reads again in MiXCR, with one record for every CDR3 protein. The table has about 320,000 distinct CDR3 sequences, 4% to 5.5% seen once; the top ten hold approximately 19%. CDR3 size: 15 residues. Germline loops: CDR1 SGHRS, CDR2 YFSETQ. Germline trimming cut 3 bases from V and 0 bases from J; bases unmatched to any gene: 5. Many counts were recorded for this clonotype. Its antigen is still unknown. The chain carries TRBV5-1 and TRBJ1-1; 7 bases align to TRBD1. This receptor was taken from a man younger than 35 who received the YFV17D yellow fever vaccine. The source was PBMCs, collected 15 days after the yellow fever booster vaccination. The CDR3 region has the DNA TGCGCCAGCAGCTCAGCGACAGGGATGAACACTGAAGCTTTCTTT. Protein product: CASSSATGMNTEAFF.